In its sample, the clone carrying this TCR beta chain was seen a few times. Antigen specificity is unknown. The CDR3 contains 19 residues. CDR1 and CDR2 (germline): LGHNA, YNFKEQ. Unmatched junction bases numbered 10, after V lost 1 base and J lost 1 base. The sample originates from a study of human T cells and chemical hapten exposure. Study-level findings and limits: Positively correlated with patch test score were the counts of PT1 expanded TCRs. Expanded TCRs made up significantly more big CDR3 similarity clusters than controls did.

Individual cDNA molecules (in the library) carried attached unique molecular identifiers. TCRdb independently ran MiXCR on the RACE reads; one entry per CDR3 protein. Among under 200,000 distinct CDR3 sequences listed, 28% were seen once. Regarding time point: patch test 3, about 24 weeks after DPC sensitization. Treatment in this sample: therapeutic diphenylcyclopropenone sensitization with weekly scalp DPC. Patch tests were applied only after blood draws. The TCR originated in a young woman with alopecia areata. Some clones in this sample may be carry-over from other donors' samples. Here the sequenced sample was whole blood, taken in connection with sensitization to the hapten diphenylcyclopropenone (DPC). This chain joins TRBV4-2 and TRBJ2-3; 11 nucleotides align to TRBD2. CDR3 region: CASSQGSSGRAGGTDTQYF. In DNA form, the CDR3 reads TGTGCCAGCAGCCAAGGGAGTAGCGGGAGGGCCGGAGGCACAGATACGCAGTATTTT.